Shown below are 28 T cell receptor beta chains from a single sample sequenced in a study of beta chain features in type 1 diabetes. Findings of the study overall: Type 1 diabetes patients had moderately but significantly shorter TCRB CDR3s in all four CD4+ subsets.

Expressed TCRB transcripts were sequenced because the entire RNA isolate underwent reverse transcription. The repertoire was sequenced with immunoSEQ multiplex PCR; TCRdb's copy has only in-frame clones and lacks some. The sample gives 300,000 to 450,000 clones, roughly an eighth of which show up once; 0.0095% to 0.012% is in the top ten. These receptors' antigens are unknown. What was sequenced was naive CD4+ T cells from blood. Receptors originate from a woman younger than 30 with type 1 diabetes.

V usage is TRBV15 and J usage is TRBJ1-1, with D unresolved. The ends were cut back, 3 bases at V and 6 bases at J, with 14 bases in the middle. Germline CDR1 reads LNHNV; CDR2 reads YYDKDF (reference sequence). This CDR3 spans 14 amino acids. In DNA form, the CDR3 reads TGTGCCACCAGCAGCCGCCAGTATGTGTCTGAAGCTTTCTTT. Translated: CATSSRQYVSEAFF.

The J gene is TRBJ2-7, the V gene TRBV7-2, with 8 nucleotides matching TRBD1. CDR3 length equals 13 residues. With V trimmed by 4 bases and J by 3 bases, 2 bases remained unmatched. Germline assignment: CDR1 SGHTA and CDR2 FQGNSA. The CDR3: CASSSDRGYEQYF. DNA of the CDR3: TGTGCCAGCAGCTCAGACAGGGGCTACGAGCAGTACTTC.

This clone has more than one count but fewer than ten. This CDR3 reads CASSFLGQGGDEQFF. The CDR3 DNA follows: TGTGCCAGCAGCTTTTTGGGACAGGGGGGAGATGAGCAGTTCTTC. This chain joins TRBV7-3 and TRBJ2-1, with 11 bases that match TRBD1. The CDR3 is 15 residues long. Germline V lookup: CDR1 SGHTA, CDR2 FQGTGA. J lost 8 bases, V lost 3 bases, and 6 bases had no gene match.

The gene calls are TRBV7-2 and TRBJ2-2, with D possibly being TRBD2 (6 bases). CDR1 is SGHTA and CDR2 is FQGNSA in the germline V gene. CDR3 length equals 15 residues. V lost 4 bases and J lost 4, with 13 bases in between. CDR3 sequence: CASSSSGPSTGELFF. The CDR3 bases are TGTGCCAGCAGCTCCAGCGGGCCAAGCACCGGGGAGCTGTTTTTT.

There are a few counts of this clone. The chain has TRBV29-1 and TRBJ2-7; 8 bases are a match to TRBD2. This CDR3 region has 18 residues. The V gene's germline CDR1 is SQVTM and CDR2 ANQGSEA. V was clipped by 4 bases and J by 4 bases; unmatched bases: 21. The DNA for the CDR3 is TGCAGCGTTGCCCCCAGCGCGGGGGGAAGGATTTCGAGGTACGAGCAGTACTTC. This gives the protein CSVAPSAGGRISRYEQYF.

This chain connects TRBV9 to TRBJ2-5; D not certain. The CDR3 is made up of 16 amino acids. Germline assignment: CDR1 SGDLS and CDR2 YYNGEE. V was cut by 3 bases and J by 3 bases, with 18 bases left in between. The CDR3 is CASSAPRRGLEETQYF. The DNA for the CDR3 is TGTGCCAGCAGCGCGCCGAGACGAGGCTTAGAAGAGACCCAGTACTTC. The full variable domain, in which reference TRBV9 and TRBJ2-5 provide the parts outside the CDR3, is DSGVTQTPKHLITATGQRVTLRCSPRSGDLSVYWYQQSLDQGLQFLIQYYNGEERAKGNILERFSAQQFPDLHSELNLSSLELGDSALYFCASSAPRRGLEETQYFGPGTRLLVL.

In its sample, this clone was seen a few times. This chain's CDR3 is CASSSEQGSEQYF. CDR3 DNA: TGTGCCAGCAGTTCCGAACAGGGGAGCGAGCAGTACTTC. V is TRBV28 and J is TRBJ2-7, with 7 nucleotides matching TRBD1. The CDR3 extends over 13 amino acids. Germline CDR1 MDHEN, CDR2 SYDVKM. V shed 4 bases, J shed 6 bases, and the junction held 6 bases outside the gene matches.

With respect to this clone: The same CDR3 arises from other DNA sequences in this sample as well. The chain recombines TRBV18 with TRBJ1-5; 8 positions match TRBD1. The CDR3 is made up of 14 amino acids. V shed 3 bases, J shed 4 bases, and the junction held 2 bases outside the gene matches. Per germline, CDR1 KGHSH and CDR2 LQKENI. CDR3 bases: TGTGCCAGCTCACCGCGACAGGGGAATCAGCCCCAGCATTTT. Translation: CASSPRQGNQPQHF.

This clone was observed a handful of times. The CDR3 DNA reads as TGTGCCAGCTCACCACGGCTAGATACGCAGTATTTT. Translating gives CASSPRLDTQYF. V is TRBV18 and J is TRBJ2-3; D ambiguous. V was pared by 1 base and J by 5 bases, with 4 bases between. Germline loops: CDR1 KGHSH, CDR2 LQKENI. The length of the CDR3 is 12 residues. Full variable domain (missing parts from reference TRBV18 and TRBJ2-3): NAGVMQNPRHLVRRRGQEARLRCSPMKGHSHVYWYRQLPEEGLKFMVYLQKENIIDESGMPKERFSAEFPKEGPSILRIQQVVRGDSAAYFCASSPRLDTQYFGPGTRLTVL.

This clone appeared a few times. The rearrangement links TRBV7-2 to TRBJ1-5, with TRBD1 matching 7 bases. Germline lookup yields CDR1 SGHTA and CDR2 FQGNSA. This CDR3 has 16 residues. The junction had 10 bases not matched to a gene; V was cut back by 1 base and J by 7 bases. CDR3 coding DNA: TGTGCCAGCAGCTTAGGTTCGAGGGCAGGGGGGCAGCCCCAGCATTTT. This sequence encodes CASSLGSRAGGQPQHF.

The V call is TRBV15, the J call TRBJ2-1; the D gene is possibly TRBD2 (6 bases). V was trimmed by 1 base and J by 6 bases, leaving 16 bases between them. CDR3 length: 16 amino acids. Germline lookup yields CDR1 LNHNV and CDR2 YYDKDF (reference sequence). This CDR3 reads CATSRAGSTATNEQFF. CDR3 DNA: TGTGCCACCAGCAGAGCCGGGAGTACCGCCACCAATGAGCAGTTCTTC. Full variable domain (outside the CDR3, taken from reference TRBV15 and TRBJ2-1): DAMVIQNPRYQVTQFGKPVTLSCSQTLNHNVMYWYQQKSSQAPKLLFHYYDKDFNNEADTPDNFQSRRPNTSFCFLDIRSPGLGDTAMYLCATSRAGSTATNEQFFGPGTRLTVL.

The chain employs TRBV7-2 and TRBJ2-7, with 7 nucleotides matching TRBD1. In germline, CDR1 is SGHTA, CDR2 FQGNSA. The CDR3 length is 14 residues. The junction had 10 bases not matched to a gene; V was cut back by 5 bases and J by 6 bases. The CDR3 region is CASSPRQGSGEQYF. The DNA of the CDR3 is TGTGCCAGCAGCCCGCGACAGGGTTCGGGCGAGCAGTACTTC.

As concerns this clone: Other DNA sequences in this specimen translate into the identical CDR3. CDR3 in amino acids: CASSYSGTGLYEQYF. CDR3 DNA: TGTGCCAGCAGTTACTCCGGGACAGGACTCTACGAGCAGTACTTC. The chain combines TRBV6-5 with TRBJ2-7, with TRBD1 matching over 8 bases. J was trimmed by 3 bases and V by 0 bases; bases with no gene match: 4. The germline CDR1 and CDR2 sequences are MNHEY and SVGAGI. This CDR3 contains 15 residues.

This clone was counted between two and nine times. The rearrangement joins TRBV19 to TRBJ2-5; perhaps TRBD2 as D (7 bases). The CDR3 is made up of 15 amino acids. Germline values: CDR1 LNHDA, CDR2 SQIVND (reference sequence). V was shortened by 10 bases and J by 5 bases, with 23 bases between the two germline ends. The CDR3 spells CATTGRGTTRETQYF. CDR3 nucleotide sequence: TGTGCCACTACAGGGAGGGGGACCACAAGGGAGACCCAGTACTTC.

As regards this clone: The same CDR3 also results from other DNA sequences found in this sample. The chain uses TRBV29-1 and TRBJ2-3; TRBD1 matches at 9 bases. Germline V gene data show CDR1 as SQVTM and CDR2 as ANQGSEA. With V trimmed by 7 bases and J by 1 base, 3 bases remained unmatched. The CDR3 contains 13 residues. CDR3 nucleotide sequence: TGCAGCGCCCGGACAGGGGGCACAGATACGCAGTATTTT. It encodes CSARTGGTDTQYF.

This clone was seen only a few times. This chain joins TRBV29-1 and TRBJ1-4; 9 bases agree with TRBD1. Trimming took 6 bases from V and 8 from J; bases not matched to a gene: 7. The germline gives CDR1 SQVTM, CDR2 ANQGSEA. The CDR3 is 13 amino acids. In nucleotides, the CDR3 is TGCAGCGTGATGGGACAGGGCGGAGAAAAACTGTTTTTT. This translates into CSVMGQGGEKLFF.

The chain uses TRBV6-6 and TRBJ2-3; D might be TRBD2 (5 bases). Germline values: CDR1 MNHNY, CDR2 SVGAGI (reference sequence). V was shortened by 10 bases and J by 2 bases, with 16 bases between the two germline ends. This CDR3 comprises 14 residues. The CDR3 is CATLASFTTDTQYF. The CDR3, as DNA: TGTGCCACATTAGCGTCTTTTACCACAGATACGCAGTATTTT.

The genes are TRBV6-5 and TRBJ2-5, with D perhaps TRBD1 (6 bases). The length of the CDR3 is 13 residues. V was clipped by 6 bases and J by 4 bases, with 12 bases between them. CDR1 MNHEY and CDR2 SVGAGI come from the germline V gene. CDR3 nucleotide sequence: TGTGCCAGCAGCCTACAGGGCCGAGAGACCCAGTACTTC. Translating gives CASSLQGRETQYF.

The chain joins TRBV7-2 to TRBJ2-5, with 9 nucleotides matching TRBD1. Per germline, CDR1 SGHTA and CDR2 FQGNSA. J was trimmed by 7 bases and V by 5 bases; bases with no gene match: 11. The CDR3 totals 15 residues. CDR3 loop: CASSPPGTGHMTQYF. Here the CDR3 DNA reads TGTGCCAGCAGCCCCCCCGGGACAGGGCATATGACCCAGTACTTC.

This clone showed up just a few times. This chain links TRBV7-9 with TRBJ1-1; D not resolved. The germline V gene encodes CDR1 SEHNR and CDR2 FQNEAQ (reference sequence). The CDR3 covers 15 residues. V was clipped by 0 bases and J by 0 bases, with 8 bases between them. CDR3 in amino acids: CASSLALSMNTEAFF. For the CDR3, the DNA is TGTGCCAGCAGCTTAGCTCTTTCTATGAACACTGAAGCTTTCTTT.

This clone was counted between two and nine times. This rearrangement joins TRBV21-1 to TRBJ2-1; whether TRBD1, the table's D call, matches the DNA was not checked. TRBV21-1 has pseudogene status. CDR3 length: 18 residues. CDR3 loop: CASSKGGDRTISYNEQFF. The CDR3 DNA sequence: TGTGCCAGCAGCAAAGGGGGGGACAGGACGATCTCCTACAATGAGCAGTTCTTC.

This chain uses TRBV4-3 with TRBJ1-1, with D possibly TRBD1 on 6 matching bases. This CDR3 is built from 16 residues. V was cut by 0 bases and J by 3 bases, with 14 bases left in between. Germline lookup yields CDR1 LGHNA and CDR2 YSLEER. DNA for the CDR3: TGCGCCAGCAGCCAAGATGGGGGGGCGTTTTACACTGAAGCTTTCTTT. As protein: CASSQDGGAFYTEAFF.

The chain links TRBV30 to TRBJ1-5, with 8 nucleotides matching TRBD1. Per the germline V gene, CDR1 is GTSNPN and CDR2 is SVGIG (reference sequence). The CDR3 is 14 residues long. V gave up 0 bases and J gave up 7 bases; unmatched junction bases: 5. CDR3 region: CAWSVGQGDQPQHF. CDR3 DNA: TGTGCCTGGAGTGTAGGACAGGGAGACCAGCCCCAGCATTTT.

In its sample, this clone was seen a few times. The rearrangement links TRBV29-1 to TRBJ2-5; 12 bases map to TRBD1. The CDR3 has 16 residues. The V gene end was trimmed by 4 bases and the J gene end by 6 bases; junction bases not matched to a gene: 12. Germline lookup yields CDR1 SQVTM and CDR2 ANQGSEA. CDR3 DNA sequence: TGCAGCGTTGCCTCTCCAGGGACAGGGGGCGGGAAGACCCAGTACTTC. As protein: CSVASPGTGGGKTQYF.

This clone was detected once. The chain links TRBV27 to TRBJ2-3, with a possible D match to TRBD1 (5 bases). The CDR3 has 11 amino acids. Germline CDR1 MNHEY, CDR2 SMNVEV (reference sequence). The V end lost 5 bases, the J end lost 6 bases, and 6 bases lay between the germline ends. The CDR3 bases are TGTGCCAGCAGTAGGGGTGATACGCAGTATTTT. Its translation is CASSRGDTQYF.

The chain uses TRBV7-9 and TRBJ2-7; 9 nucleotides line up with TRBD1. The V segment lost 1 base and the J segment 5 bases; nucleotides outside the gene matches: 6. CDR3 length equals 15 residues. Looked up from germline, CDR1 is SEHNR and CDR2 is FQNEAQ (reference sequence). The CDR3 region is CASSLGLGQGNEQYF. CDR3 DNA sequence: TGTGCCAGCAGCTTAGGACTGGGACAGGGAAACGAGCAGTACTTC.

This sequence joins TRBV21-1 and TRBJ2-7; whether TRBD1, the table's D call, matches the DNA was not checked. TRBV21-1 is noted as a pseudogene. The CDR3 is 18 amino acids. The chain's CDR3 is CASSKASPLTGDLGEQYF. Written as DNA, the CDR3 is TGTGCCAGCAGCAAAGCGTCCCCGCTGACAGGAGACTTAGGTGAGCAGTACTTC.

The table lists this clone with a few counts. The chain couples TRBV30 to TRBJ2-1; 13 bases are shared with TRBD2. J lost 7 bases, V lost 3 bases, and 12 bases had no gene match. The V gene's germline CDR1 is GTSNPN and CDR2 SVGIG (reference sequence). The length of the CDR3 is 17 residues. CDR3 sequence: CAWSPAQLAGGRNEQFF. CDR3 DNA sequence: TGTGCCTGGAGCCCGGCCCAACTAGCGGGAGGGCGGAATGAGCAGTTCTTC.